The T cell receptor beta chain under discussion was sequenced for a study of T cells in Graves' hyperthyroidism and ophthalmopathy. About the study: Peripheral blood was obtained at initial diagnosis, preceding any treatment.

The TCR beta CDR3 regions underwent amplification using RNA transcripts as the source. Researchers ran a first-round RT-PCR on the TCR CDR3 using the HTBI primer set. TCRdb reprocessed the multiplex PCR reads with MiXCR, giving one entry per CDR3 protein. The sample consists of around 490,000 distinct CDR3 sequences, about 20% of them appearing once. The ends were cut back, 5 bases at V and 6 bases at J, with 13 bases in the middle. The CDR3 extends over 13 amino acids. The germline CDR1 and CDR2 sequences are SEHNR and FQNEAQ (reference sequence). The TCR was taken from a man between 40 and 49 years old with Graves' ophthalmopathy. The chain is built from TRBV7-9 and TRBJ1-2; D is possibly TRBD1 (6 bases). The sequencing input was blood. The CDR3: CASSVTGSDGYTF. The CDR3 DNA is TGTGCCAGCAGCGTTACAGGGTCGGATGGCTACACCTTC. The whole variable domain, remainder taken from reference TRBV7-9 and TRBJ1-2, is DTGVSQNPRHKITKRGQNVTFRCDPISEHNRLYWYRQTLGQGPEFLTYFQNEAQLEKSRLLSDRFSAERPKGSFSTLEIQRTEQGDSAMYLCASSVTGSDGYTFGSGTRLTVV.